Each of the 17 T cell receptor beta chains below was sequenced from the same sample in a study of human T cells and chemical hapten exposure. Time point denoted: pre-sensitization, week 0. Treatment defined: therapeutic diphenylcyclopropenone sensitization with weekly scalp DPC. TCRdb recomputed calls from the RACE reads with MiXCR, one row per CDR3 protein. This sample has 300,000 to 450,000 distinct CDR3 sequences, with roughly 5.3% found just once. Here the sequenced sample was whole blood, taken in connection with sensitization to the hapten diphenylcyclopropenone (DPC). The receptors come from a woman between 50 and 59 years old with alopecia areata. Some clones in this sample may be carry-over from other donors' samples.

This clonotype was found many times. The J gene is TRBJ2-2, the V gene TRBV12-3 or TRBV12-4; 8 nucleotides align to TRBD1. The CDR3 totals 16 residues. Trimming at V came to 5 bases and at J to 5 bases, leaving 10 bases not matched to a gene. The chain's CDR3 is CASSRETGVGTGELFF. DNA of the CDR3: TGTGCCAGCAGTCGAGAGACAGGGGTGGGGACCGGGGAGCTGTTTTTT.

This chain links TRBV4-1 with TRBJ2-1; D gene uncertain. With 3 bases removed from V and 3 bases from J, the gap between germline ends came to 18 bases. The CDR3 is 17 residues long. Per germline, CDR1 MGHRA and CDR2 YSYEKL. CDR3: CASSQPWTGPGYNEQFF. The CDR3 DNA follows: TGCGCCAGCAGCCAGCCGTGGACGGGTCCCGGCTACAATGAGCAGTTCTTC.

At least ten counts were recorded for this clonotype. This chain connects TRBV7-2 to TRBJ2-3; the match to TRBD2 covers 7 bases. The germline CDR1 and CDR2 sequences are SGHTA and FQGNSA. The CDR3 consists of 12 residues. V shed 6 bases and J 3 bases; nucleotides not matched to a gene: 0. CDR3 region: CASRGGTDTQYF. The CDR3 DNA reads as TGTGCCAGCAGGGGAGGGACAGATACGCAGTATTTT.

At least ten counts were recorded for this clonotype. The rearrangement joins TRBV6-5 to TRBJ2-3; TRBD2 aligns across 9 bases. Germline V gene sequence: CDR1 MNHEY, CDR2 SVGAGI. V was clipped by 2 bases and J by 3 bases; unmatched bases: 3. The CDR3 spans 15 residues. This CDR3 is CASSYGLAGTDTQYF. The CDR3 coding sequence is TGTGCCAGCAGTTACGGGCTAGCGGGAACAGATACGCAGTATTTT.

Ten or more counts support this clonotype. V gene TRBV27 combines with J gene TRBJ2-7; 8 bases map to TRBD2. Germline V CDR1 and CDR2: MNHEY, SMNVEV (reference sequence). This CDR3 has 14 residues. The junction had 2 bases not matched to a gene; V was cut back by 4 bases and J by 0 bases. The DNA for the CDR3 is TGTGCCAGCAGTTCGGGAGGGACCTCCTACGAGCAGTACTTC. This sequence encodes CASSSGGTSYEQYF.

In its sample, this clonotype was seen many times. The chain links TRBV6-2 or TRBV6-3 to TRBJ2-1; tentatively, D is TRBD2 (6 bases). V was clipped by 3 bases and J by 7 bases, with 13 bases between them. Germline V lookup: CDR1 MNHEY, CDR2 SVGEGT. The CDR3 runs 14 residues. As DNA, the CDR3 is TGTGCCAGCAGTTATTCGGGAGCGGCGAATGAGCAGTTCTTC. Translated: CASSYSGAANEQFF.

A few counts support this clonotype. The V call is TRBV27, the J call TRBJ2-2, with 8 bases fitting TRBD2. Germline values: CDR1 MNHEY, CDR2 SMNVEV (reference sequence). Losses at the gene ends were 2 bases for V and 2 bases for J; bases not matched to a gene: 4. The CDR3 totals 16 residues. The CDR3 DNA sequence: TGTGCCAGCAGTTTACCCCGGGGGGGCAACACCGGGGAGCTGTTTTTT. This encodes CASSLPRGGNTGELFF.

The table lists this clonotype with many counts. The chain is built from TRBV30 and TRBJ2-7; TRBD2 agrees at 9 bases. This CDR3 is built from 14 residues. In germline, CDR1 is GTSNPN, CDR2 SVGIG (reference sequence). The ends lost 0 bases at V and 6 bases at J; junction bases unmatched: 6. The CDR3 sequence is CAWSVVAGVREQYF. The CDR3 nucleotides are TGTGCCTGGAGTGTGGTAGCGGGAGTACGCGAGCAGTACTTC.

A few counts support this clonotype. CDR3 amino acids: CSAHRRTHDGYTF. The CDR3 nucleotides read TGCAGTGCCCATCGCAGGACTCATGATGGCTACACCTTC. The V gene is TRBV20-1, the J gene TRBJ1-2; D not resolved. Germline-derived CDR1 and CDR2 are DFQATT and SNEGSKA (reference sequence). This CDR3 has 13 amino acids. The germline V and J ends were trimmed by 6 bases and 6 bases, with 17 bases remaining between them.

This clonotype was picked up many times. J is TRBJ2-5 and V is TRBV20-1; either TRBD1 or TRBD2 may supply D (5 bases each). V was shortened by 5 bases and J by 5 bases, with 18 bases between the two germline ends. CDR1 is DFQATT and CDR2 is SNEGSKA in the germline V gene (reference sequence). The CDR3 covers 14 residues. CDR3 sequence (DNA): TGCAGTGCTGGGACCCGACTCCGAGTGGAGACCCAGTACTTC. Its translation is CSAGTRLRVETQYF.

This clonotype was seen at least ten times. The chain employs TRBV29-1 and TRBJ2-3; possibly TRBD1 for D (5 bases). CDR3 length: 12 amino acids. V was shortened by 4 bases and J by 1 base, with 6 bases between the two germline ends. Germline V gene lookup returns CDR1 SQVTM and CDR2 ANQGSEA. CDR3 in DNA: TGCAGCGTTGTAGGGGGCACAGATACGCAGTATTTT. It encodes CSVVGGTDTQYF.

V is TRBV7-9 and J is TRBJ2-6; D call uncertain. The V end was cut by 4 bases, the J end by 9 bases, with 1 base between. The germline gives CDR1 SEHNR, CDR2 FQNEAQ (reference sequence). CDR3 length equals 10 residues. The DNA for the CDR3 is TGTGCCAGCAGCTACAACGTCCTGACTTTC. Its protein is CASSYNVLTF.

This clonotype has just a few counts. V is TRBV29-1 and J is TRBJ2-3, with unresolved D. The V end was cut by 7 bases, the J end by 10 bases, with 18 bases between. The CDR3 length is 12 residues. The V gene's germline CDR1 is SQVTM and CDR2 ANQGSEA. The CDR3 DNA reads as TGCAGCGGACGCACCGACCCCCAGGCGCAGTATTTT. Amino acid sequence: CSGRTDPQAQYF.

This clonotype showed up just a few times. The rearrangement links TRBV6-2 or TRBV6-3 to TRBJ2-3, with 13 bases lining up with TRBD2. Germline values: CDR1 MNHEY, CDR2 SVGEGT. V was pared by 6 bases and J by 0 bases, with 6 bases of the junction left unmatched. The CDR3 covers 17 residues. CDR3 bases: TGTGCCAGCAGCCGGGGGACTAGCGGGGCTAGCACAGATACGCAGTATTTT. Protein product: CASSRGTSGASTDTQYF.

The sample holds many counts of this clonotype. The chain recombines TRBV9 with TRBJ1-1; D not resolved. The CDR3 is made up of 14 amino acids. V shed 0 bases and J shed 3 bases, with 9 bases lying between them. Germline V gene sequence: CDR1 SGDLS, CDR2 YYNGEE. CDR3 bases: TGTGCCAGCAGCGTAGGCCGGCCCGACACTGAAGCTTTCTTT. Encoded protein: CASSVGRPDTEAFF.

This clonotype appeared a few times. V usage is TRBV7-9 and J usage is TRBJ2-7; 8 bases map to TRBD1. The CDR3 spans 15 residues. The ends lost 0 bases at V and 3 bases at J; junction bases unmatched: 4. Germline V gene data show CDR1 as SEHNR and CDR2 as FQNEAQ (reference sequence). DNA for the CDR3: TGTGCCAGCAGCTTAGCTGGACAGGGAGACTACGAGCAGTACTTC. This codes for CASSLAGQGDYEQYF.

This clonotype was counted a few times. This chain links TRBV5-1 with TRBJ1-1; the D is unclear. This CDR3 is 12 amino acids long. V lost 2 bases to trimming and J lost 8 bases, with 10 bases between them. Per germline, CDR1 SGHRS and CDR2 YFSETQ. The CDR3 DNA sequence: TGCGCCAGCAGCTTCCCTGGTAACGAAGCTTTCTTT. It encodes CASSFPGNEAFF.